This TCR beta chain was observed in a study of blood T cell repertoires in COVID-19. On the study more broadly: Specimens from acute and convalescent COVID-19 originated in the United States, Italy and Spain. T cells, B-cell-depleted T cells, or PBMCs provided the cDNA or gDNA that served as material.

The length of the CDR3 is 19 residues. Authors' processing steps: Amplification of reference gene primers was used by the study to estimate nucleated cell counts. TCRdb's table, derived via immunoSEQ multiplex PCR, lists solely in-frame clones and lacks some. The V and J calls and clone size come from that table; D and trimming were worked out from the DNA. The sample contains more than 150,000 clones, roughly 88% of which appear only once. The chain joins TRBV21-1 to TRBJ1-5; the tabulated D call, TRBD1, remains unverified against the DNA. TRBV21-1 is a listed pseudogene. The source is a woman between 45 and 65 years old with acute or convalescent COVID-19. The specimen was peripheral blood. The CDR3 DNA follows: TGTGCCAGCAGCAAAGCCAGTGCCCTGCGACAGGGATGCAATCAGCCCCAGCATTTT. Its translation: CASSKASALRQGCNQPQHF.